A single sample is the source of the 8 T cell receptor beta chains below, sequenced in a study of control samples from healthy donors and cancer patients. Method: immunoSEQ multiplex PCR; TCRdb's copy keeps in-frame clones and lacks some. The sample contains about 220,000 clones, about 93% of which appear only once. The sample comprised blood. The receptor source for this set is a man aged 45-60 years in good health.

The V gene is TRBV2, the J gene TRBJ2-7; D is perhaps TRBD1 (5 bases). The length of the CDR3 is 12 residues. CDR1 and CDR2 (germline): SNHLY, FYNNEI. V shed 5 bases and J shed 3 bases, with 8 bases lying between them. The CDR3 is CASSSDSYEQYF. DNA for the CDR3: TGTGCCAGCAGTAGCGACAGCTACGAGCAGTACTTC. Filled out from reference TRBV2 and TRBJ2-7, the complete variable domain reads EPEVTQTPSHQVTQMGQEVILRCVPISNHLYFYWYRQILGQKVEFLVSFYNNEISEKSEIFDDQFSVERPDGSNFTLKIRSTKLEDSAMYFCASSSDSYEQYFGPGTRLTVT.

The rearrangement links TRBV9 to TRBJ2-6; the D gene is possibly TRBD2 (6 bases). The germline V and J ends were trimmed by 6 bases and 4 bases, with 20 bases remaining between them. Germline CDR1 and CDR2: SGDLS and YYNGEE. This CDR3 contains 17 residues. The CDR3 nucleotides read TGTGCCAGCACCAAAAACCCCGGGAGTCAGGGGGCCAACGTCCTGACTTTC. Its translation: CASTKNPGSQGANVLTF.

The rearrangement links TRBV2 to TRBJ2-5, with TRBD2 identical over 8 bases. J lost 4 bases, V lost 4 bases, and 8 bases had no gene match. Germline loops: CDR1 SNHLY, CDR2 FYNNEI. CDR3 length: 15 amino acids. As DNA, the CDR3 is TGTGCCAGCAGTGTGGGGAGCGGGGGAGGAGAGACCCAGTACTTC. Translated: CASSVGSGGGETQYF.

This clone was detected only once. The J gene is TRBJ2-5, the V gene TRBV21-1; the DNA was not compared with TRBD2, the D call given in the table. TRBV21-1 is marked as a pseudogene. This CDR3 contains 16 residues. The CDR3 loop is CASRGEGGGIFETQYF. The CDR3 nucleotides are TGTGCCAGCAGGGGGGAAGGGGGGGGAATTTTCGAGACCCAGTACTTC.

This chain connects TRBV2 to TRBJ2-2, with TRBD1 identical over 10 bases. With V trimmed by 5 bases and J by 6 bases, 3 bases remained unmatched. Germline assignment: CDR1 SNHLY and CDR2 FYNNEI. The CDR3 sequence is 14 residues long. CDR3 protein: CASSRQGAAGELFF. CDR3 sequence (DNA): TGTGCCAGCAGTCGACAGGGGGCGGCCGGGGAGCTGTTTTTT.

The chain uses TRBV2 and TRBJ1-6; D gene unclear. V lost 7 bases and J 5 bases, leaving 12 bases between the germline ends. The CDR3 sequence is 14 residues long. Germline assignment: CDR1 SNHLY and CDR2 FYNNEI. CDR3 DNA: TGTGCCAGCACCGCACAAGGAGATAATTCACCCCTCCACTTT. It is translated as CASTAQGDNSPLHF.

This chain's CDR3 is CASSLRRQTNEKLFF. Here the CDR3 DNA reads TGTGCCAGCAGCTTACGGAGGCAGACTAATGAAAAACTGTTTTTT. The chain has TRBV7-2 and TRBJ1-4; D is ambiguous. Trimming took off 2 bases at V and 2 bases at J, with 9 bases between the two ends. In germline, CDR1 is SGHTA, CDR2 FQGNSA. The CDR3 loop spans 15 amino acids. Full variable domain (rest looked up from reference TRBV7-2 and TRBJ1-4): GAGVSQSPSNKVTEKGKDVELRCDPISGHTALYWYRQSLGQGLEFLIYFQGNSAPDKSGLPSDRFSAERTGGSVSTLTIQRTQQEDSAVYLCASSLRRQTNEKLFFGSGTQLSVL.

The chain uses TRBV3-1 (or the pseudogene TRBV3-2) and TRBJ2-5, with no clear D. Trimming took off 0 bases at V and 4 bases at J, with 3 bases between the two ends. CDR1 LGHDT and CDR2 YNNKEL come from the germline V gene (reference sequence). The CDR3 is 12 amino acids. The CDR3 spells CASSQDRETQYF. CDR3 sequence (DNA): TGTGCCAGCAGCCAAGACAGAGAGACCCAGTACTTC.